This T cell receptor beta chain stems from a study of blood T cell repertoires in COVID-19 (dated by TCRdb to 2018 to 2020). Looking at the study overall: Samples covering the acute and convalescent phases of COVID-19 were provided by collaborators in the United States, Italy and Spain. The material from the prospective study consisted of cDNA or gDNA derived from T cells, B-cell-depleted T cells, or PBMCs. Subjects who had been exposed to COVID-19, were actively infected with it, or had recovered from it provided the deeply sampled blood TCRbeta repertoires that made up the dataset. The repertoires were released in a freely available public database intended as a resource for research on the immune response to SARS-CoV-2. Samples were obtained from the ongoing ImmuneRACE study (first 160 participants) and from over 1,000 subjects provided by 6 global collaborators. The sample metadata nearly always contained a de-identified subject ID, COVID-19 status, age in years and sex. HLA class I and class II types, where available, came from metadata supplied by the sample provider rather than from assay-based typing.

A word on this clone: No cognate antigen has been identified for it. No much larger clone is present one base from it, and per-base qualities are unavailable.

Study-level results and caveats: The quantity of clinical and demographic metadata differed by source and by participant and was supplied without curation.

Via the germline V gene, CDR1 is SGHTA and CDR2 FQGNSA. Inclusive of the bounding cysteine and phenylalanine, the CDR3 is 12 residues long. CDR3 DNA only is kept here, 36 bases in frame from base 1. Deletion took 1 base off V and 5 bases off J, with a span of 5 bases between the germline ends. One collaborating source in Seattle enrolled patients during active infection and followed them longitudinally through the course of disease. The collaborating institutions used their own protocols to collect whole blood in K2EDTA tubes. For TCRbeta analysis, collaborator samples were shipped as frozen whole blood, as isolated PBMCs, or as DNA extracted from either sample type. The immunoSEQ Assay, a bias-controlled multiplex PCR, was used to amplify TCRbeta CDR3 regions from genomic DNA. On the authors' methods: The number of nucleated cells in each sample was estimated by amplification of reference gene primers within the assay. Sequence reads were collapsed and filtered to measure the absolute abundance of every unique TCRbeta CDR3 rearrangement. For each sample, productive Simpson clonality was calculated as the square root of Simpson's diversity index over productive rearrangements. Sourced from immuneACCESS, this table was stored by TCRdb with only in-frame sequences that have V and J called. A share of the clones is absent; for the studies checked, an unresolved V gene accounts for under half, and the remainder has no known explanation. The DNA was the basis for D and trimming; V, J and clone size are from that table. The sample contains about 400,000 clones, less than 90% of them found a single time. The top ten hold under 8.5% of the sample.

Here the chain combines TRBV7-2 and TRBJ1-1; the D gene is not confidently resolved. Sequencing input: peripheral blood. This TCR derives from an older woman with COVID-19, enrolled during active disease. The DNA is TGTGCCAGCAGCTTAGGGCGGACTGAAGCTTTCTTT. This codes for CASSLGRTEAFF.